Below, 6 T cell receptor beta chains from the same sample are listed, as sequenced in a study of identical twins. TCRdb independently ran MiXCR on the 5' RACE reads; one entry per CDR3 protein. The top ten hold 0.44% of the sample, which has about 490,000 distinct CDR3 sequences, roughly 15% seen once. Another study also made use of these data, one on yellow fever vaccine responses in identical twins.

Sequenced input: CD4+ T cells sorted from blood. The receptors here all came from a woman aged 18-29 years in good health.

The rearrangement links TRBV10-3 to TRBJ2-2; perhaps TRBD1 as D (6 bases). Germline V lookup: CDR1 ENHRY, CDR2 SYGVKD. CDR3 length: 18 residues. V was pared by 3 bases and J by 6 bases, with 23 bases between. CDR3 nucleotides: TGTGCCATCAGTGATCCGAAAATCGGAGGACAGACGGCCGGGGAGCTGTTTTTT. This translates into CAISDPKIGGQTAGELFF.

The genes are TRBV5-6 and TRBJ1-5; a weak D match, TRBD1 (5 bases). The ends were cut back, 2 bases at V and 5 bases at J, with 14 bases in the middle. This CDR3 region has 15 residues. The germline CDR1 and CDR2 sequences are SGHDT and YYEEEE. The CDR3 DNA reads as TGTGCCAGCAGCTTATTAGACAGACTCGATCAGCCCCAGCATTTT. Translation: CASSLLDRLDQPQHF. Based on the CDR3 plus reference TRBV5-6 and TRBJ1-5, the full variable domain is DAGVTQSPTHLIKTRGQQVTLRCSPKSGHDTVSWYQQALGQGPQFIFQYYEEEERQRGNFPDRFSGHQFPNYSSELNVNALLLGDSALYLCASSLLDRLDQPQHFGDGTRLSIL.

This clonotype occurred a few times. V usage is TRBV14 and J usage is TRBJ2-2; possibly TRBD2 for D (6 bases). The germline CDR1 and CDR2 sequences are SGHDN and FVKESK. V dropped 4 bases and J dropped 5 bases, with 14 bases sitting between them. There are 15 residues in the CDR3. The CDR3 DNA reads TGTGCCAGCAGCCTTGCGCGGGGAAGGACCGGGGAGCTGTTTTTT. As protein: CASSLARGRTGELFF.

This clonotype was detected many times. This chain connects TRBV29-1 to TRBJ2-2, with 9 bases that match TRBD2. The CDR3 runs to 15 residues. Unmatched junction bases numbered 4, after V lost 4 bases and J lost 1 base. Germline V gives CDR1 SQVTM, CDR2 ANQGSEA. The CDR3 nucleotides are TGCAGCGTTGCCCCTAGCGGGGTGAACACCGGGGAGCTGTTTTTT. It translates to CSVAPSGVNTGELFF.

Only a few counts were recorded for this clonotype. The chain couples TRBV12-3 or TRBV12-4 to TRBJ2-4; D call uncertain. This CDR3 region has 14 residues. The V end was cut by 1 base, the J end by 2 bases, with 6 bases between. CDR3 DNA sequence: TGTGCCAGCAGTTTAGGACAAACCAAAAACATTCAGTACTTC. This codes for CASSLGQTKNIQYF.

This clonotype was counted between two and nine times. The chain combines TRBV20-1 with TRBJ1-1; 9 nucleotides agree with TRBD1. The CDR3 runs to 15 residues. Germline V lookup: CDR1 DFQATT, CDR2 SNEGSKA (reference sequence). J lost 11 bases, V lost 3 bases, and 16 bases had no gene match. The CDR3, as DNA: TGCAGTGCTAGGGACAGGGCACAGGGGGCGAGAAGGGCTTTCTTT. This gives the protein CSARDRAQGARRAFF.